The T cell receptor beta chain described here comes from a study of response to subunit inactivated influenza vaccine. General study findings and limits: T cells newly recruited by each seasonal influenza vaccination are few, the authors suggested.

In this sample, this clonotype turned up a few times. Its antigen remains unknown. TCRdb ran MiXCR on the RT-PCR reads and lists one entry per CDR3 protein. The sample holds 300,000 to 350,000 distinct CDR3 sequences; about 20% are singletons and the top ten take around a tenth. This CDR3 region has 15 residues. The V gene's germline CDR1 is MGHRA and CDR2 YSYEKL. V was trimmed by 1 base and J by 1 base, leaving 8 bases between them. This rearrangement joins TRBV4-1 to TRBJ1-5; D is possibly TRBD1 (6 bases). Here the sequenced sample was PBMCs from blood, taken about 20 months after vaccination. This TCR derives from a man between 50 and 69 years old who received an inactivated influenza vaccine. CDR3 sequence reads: CASSQAGASNQPQHF. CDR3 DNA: TGCGCCAGCAGCCAAGCGGGGGCGAGCAATCAGCCCCAGCATTTT.